This T cell receptor (beta chain) derives from a study of kidney transplant recipient with SARS-CoV-2 infection. This clonotype was seen a few times. Using its own MiXCR run on the reads, TCRdb lists one record per CDR3 protein. The sample consists of approximately 240,000 distinct CDR3 sequences, under 30% of them appearing once. Germline lookup yields CDR1 DFQATT and CDR2 SNEGSKA (reference sequence). CDR3 length equals 12 residues. Trimming took 2 bases from V and 1 from J, leaving 5 bases between them. The input for sequencing was a blood sample, taken at baseline and on roughly day 120 from a kidney transplant recipient. The receptor comes from a male patient in his thirties who had COVID-19 and was a kidney transplant recipient. Some T cells may originate from the graft donor. The genes are TRBV20-1 and TRBJ1-1; no clear D gene. CDR3 bases: TGCAGTGCTAGAATACAGAACACTGAAGCTTTCTTT. Its translation: CSARIQNTEAFF.